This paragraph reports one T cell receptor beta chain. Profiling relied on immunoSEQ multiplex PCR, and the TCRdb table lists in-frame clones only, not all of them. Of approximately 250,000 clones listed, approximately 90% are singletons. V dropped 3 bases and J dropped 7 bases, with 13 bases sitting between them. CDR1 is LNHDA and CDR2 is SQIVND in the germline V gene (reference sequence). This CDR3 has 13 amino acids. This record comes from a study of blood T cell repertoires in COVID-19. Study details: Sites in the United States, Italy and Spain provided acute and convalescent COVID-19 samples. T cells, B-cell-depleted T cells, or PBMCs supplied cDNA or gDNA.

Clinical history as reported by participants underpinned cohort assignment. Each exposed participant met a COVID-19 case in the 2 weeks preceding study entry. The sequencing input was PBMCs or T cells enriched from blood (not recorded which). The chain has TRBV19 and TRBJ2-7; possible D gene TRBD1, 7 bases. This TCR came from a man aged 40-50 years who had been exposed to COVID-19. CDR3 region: CASSIEGAGEQYF. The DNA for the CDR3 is TGTGCCAGTAGTATCGAGGGGGCGGGGGAGCAGTACTTC. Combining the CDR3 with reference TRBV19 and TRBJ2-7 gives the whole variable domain DGGITQSPKYLFRKEGQNVTLSCEQNLNHDAMYWYRQDPGQGLRLIYYSQIVNDFQKGDIAEGYSVSREKKESFPLTVTSAQKNPTAFYLCASSIEGAGEQYFGPGTRLTVT.